The 13 T cell receptor beta chains below were found in one sample sequenced in a study of OX40 agonist ivuxolimab in advanced cancers. TCRdb keeps only in-frame clones here, not all; method: immunoSEQ multiplex PCR. Among around 100,000 clones listed, 90% were seen once. The sequencing used CD4+ or CD8+ T cells sorted from blood, collected in a trial of the OX40 agonist ivuxolimab. The receptors were sampled from an adult with an advanced solid tumor such as melanoma, head and neck, liver or kidney cancer.

This chain links TRBV18 with TRBJ2-3; TRBD2 matches 8 bases. This CDR3 has 15 residues. V was pared by 4 bases and J by 2 bases, with 5 bases of the junction left unmatched. In germline, CDR1 is KGHSH, CDR2 LQKENI. CDR3: CASSRSGGVTDTQYF. The CDR3, as DNA: TGTGCCAGCTCACGGAGCGGGGGAGTCACAGATACGCAGTATTTT.

The rearrangement uses TRBV6-5 and TRBJ2-5; tentatively, D is TRBD2 (6 bases). V dropped 6 bases and J dropped 5 bases, with 13 bases sitting between them. The CDR3 sequence is 13 residues long. The germline gives CDR1 MNHEY, CDR2 SVGAGI. CDR3 DNA sequence: TGTGCCAGCAGCTCTCTAGCGACGGAGACCCAGTACTTC. Translation: CASSSLATETQYF.

This clone was seen once. CDR3 sequence reads: CASSSGGGRTDTQYF. DNA for the CDR3: TGCGCCAGCAGCTCGGGCGGGGGCCGCACAGATACGCAGTATTTT. The V gene is TRBV5-1, the J gene TRBJ2-3; tentatively, D is TRBD2 (7 bases). The germline CDR1 and CDR2 sequences are SGHRS and YFSETQ. The CDR3 is 15 amino acids. V lost 3 bases and J lost 1, with 12 bases in between.

The CDR3 DNA is TGCGCCAGCAGCCATCACCCCGGCCAGGGGCCACGAAGCTCCTATAATTCACCCCTCCACTTT. Protein sequence: CASSHHPGQGPRSSYNSPLHF. The V gene is TRBV4-1, the J gene TRBJ1-6, with a tentative D call TRBD1 (6 bases). CDR1 and CDR2 (germline): MGHRA, YSYEKL. The length of the CDR3 is 21 residues. V lost 3 bases and J 0 bases, leaving 24 bases between the germline ends.

The chain employs TRBV11-2 and TRBJ1-2; 9 nucleotides align to TRBD1. The germline V gene encodes CDR1 SGHAT and CDR2 FQNNGV. V lost 2 bases to trimming and J lost 3 bases; unmatched junction nucleotides: 4. CDR3 length: 15 residues. The CDR3 loop is CASSLRGTGHYGYTF. As DNA, the CDR3 is TGTGCCAGCAGCTTAAGGGGGACAGGGCACTATGGCTACACCTTC.

V gene TRBV14 combines with J gene TRBJ1-1; 8 bases are a match to TRBD1. The length of the CDR3 is 15 residues. V trimming: 3 bases; J trimming: 3 bases; junction bases outside the gene matches: 6. Per germline, CDR1 SGHDN and CDR2 FVKESK. For the CDR3, the DNA is TGTGCCAGCAGCCAGGACGGACAGGGATACACTGAAGCTTTCTTT. The encoded protein is CASSQDGQGYTEAFF.

In this sample, this clone turned up once. The J gene is TRBJ2-1, the V gene TRBV30; 7 bases match TRBD2. Germline V CDR1 and CDR2: GTSNPN, SVGIG (reference sequence). This CDR3 contains 15 residues. V lost 2 bases to trimming and J lost 0 bases; unmatched junction nucleotides: 4. The CDR3 is CAWSLGGGSYNEQFF. In DNA, the CDR3 is TGTGCCTGGAGTCTCGGCGGGGGCTCCTACAATGAGCAGTTCTTC.

Only a few counts were recorded for this clone. J is TRBJ1-5 and V is TRBV2; D unresolved. Germline assignment: CDR1 SNHLY and CDR2 FYNNEI. CDR3 length: 11 residues. The germline V and J ends were trimmed by 6 bases and 9 bases, with 9 bases remaining between them. The CDR3 DNA sequence: TGTGCCAGCAGGAGAGGGTGGCCCCAGCATTTT. Translated: CASRRGWPQHF.

The V gene is TRBV19, the J gene TRBJ2-1, with 9 bases identical to TRBD1. Unmatched junction bases numbered 9, after V lost 6 bases and J lost 6 bases. The CDR3 totals 15 residues. Germline CDR1 reads LNHDA; CDR2 reads SQIVND (reference sequence). CDR3 DNA: TGTGCCAGTAGGGATCCGGGACAGGGCTCCAATGAGCAGTTCTTC. Translating it yields CASRDPGQGSNEQFF.

This clone turned up a few times. The chain is built from TRBV5-8 and TRBJ2-3; the match to TRBD2 covers 7 bases. J was trimmed by 3 bases and V by 3 bases; bases with no gene match: 7. Per the germline V gene, CDR1 is SGHTS and CDR2 is YDEGEE. The CDR3 is made up of 15 amino acids. This CDR3 reads CASSSRTRLTDTQYF. CDR3 nucleotide sequence: TGTGCCAGCAGCTCGAGGACTAGGTTGACAGATACGCAGTATTTT.

V gene TRBV6-5 combines with J gene TRBJ2-5; D possibly uses TRBD1 or TRBD2 (6 bases each). The CDR3 covers 11 residues. CDR1 and CDR2 (germline): MNHEY, SVGAGI. V was shortened by 6 bases and J by 5 bases, with 7 bases between the two germline ends. In DNA form, the CDR3 reads TGTGCCAGCAGAGGGGGGGAGACCCAGTACTTC. Amino acid sequence: CASRGGETQYF.

This chain connects TRBV19 to TRBJ1-2; the D is unclear. There are 18 residues in the CDR3. The germline V gene has CDR1 LNHDA and CDR2 SQIVND (reference sequence). The V end lost 6 bases, the J end lost 4 bases, and 27 bases lay between the germline ends. CDR3 residues: CASSSIFRNPGAGYGYTF. CDR3 nucleotide sequence: TGTGCCAGTAGCAGTATATTCCGAAATCCAGGCGCGGGCTATGGCTACACCTTC.

This chain links TRBV19 with TRBJ2-1, with TRBD2 as a possible D gene (6 bases). The germline V and J ends were trimmed by 7 bases and 9 bases, with 19 bases remaining between them. This CDR3 is built from 14 residues. Per the germline V gene, CDR1 is LNHDA and CDR2 is SQIVND (reference sequence). CDR3 sequence (DNA): TGTGCCAGTACCCCCACACGACTAGTGAGTGAGCAGTTCTTC. Translated, it gives CASTPTRLVSEQFF. Full variable domain (rest looked up from reference TRBV19 and TRBJ2-1): DGGITQSPKYLFRKEGQNVTLSCEQNLNHDAMYWYRQDPGQGLRLIYYSQIVNDFQKGDIAEGYSVSREKKESFPLTVTSAQKNPTAFYLCASTPTRLVSEQFFGPGTRLTVL.